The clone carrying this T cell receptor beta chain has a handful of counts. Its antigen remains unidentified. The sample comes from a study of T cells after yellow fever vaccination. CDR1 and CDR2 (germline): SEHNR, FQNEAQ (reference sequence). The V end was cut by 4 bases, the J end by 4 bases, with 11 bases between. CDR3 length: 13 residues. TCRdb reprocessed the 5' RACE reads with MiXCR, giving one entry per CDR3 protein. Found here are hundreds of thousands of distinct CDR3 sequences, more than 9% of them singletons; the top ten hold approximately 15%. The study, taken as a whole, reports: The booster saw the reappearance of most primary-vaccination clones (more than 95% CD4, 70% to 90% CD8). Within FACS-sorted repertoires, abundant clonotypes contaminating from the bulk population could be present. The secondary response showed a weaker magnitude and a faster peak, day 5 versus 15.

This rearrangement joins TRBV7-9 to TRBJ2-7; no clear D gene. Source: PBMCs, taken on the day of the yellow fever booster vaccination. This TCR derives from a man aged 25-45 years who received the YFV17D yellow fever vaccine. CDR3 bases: TGTGCCAGCAGCTCTTCCGACCAGTACGAGCAGTACTTC. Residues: CASSSSDQYEQYF.